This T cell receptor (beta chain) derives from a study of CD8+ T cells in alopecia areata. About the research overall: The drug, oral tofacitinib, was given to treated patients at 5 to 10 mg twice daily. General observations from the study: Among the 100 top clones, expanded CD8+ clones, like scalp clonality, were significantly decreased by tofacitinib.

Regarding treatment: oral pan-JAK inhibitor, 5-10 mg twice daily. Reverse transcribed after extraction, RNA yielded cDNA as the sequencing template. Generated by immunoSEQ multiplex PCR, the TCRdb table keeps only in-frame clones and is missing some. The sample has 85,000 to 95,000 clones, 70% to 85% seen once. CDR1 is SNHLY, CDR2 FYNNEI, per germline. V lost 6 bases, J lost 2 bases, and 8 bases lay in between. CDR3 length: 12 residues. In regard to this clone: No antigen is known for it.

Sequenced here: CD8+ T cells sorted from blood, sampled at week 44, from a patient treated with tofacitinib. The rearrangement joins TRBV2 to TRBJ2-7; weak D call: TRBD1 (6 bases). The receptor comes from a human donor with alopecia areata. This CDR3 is CASSGQTYEQYF. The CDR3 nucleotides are TGTGCCAGCAGCGGACAGACCTACGAGCAGTACTTC.